This entry lists 19 T cell receptor beta chains sequenced from one sample in a study of cytomegalovirus exposure and HLA in healthy donors. The PCR had 60 Vbeta and 13 Jbeta primers. Measured with immunoSEQ multiplex PCR; TCRdb has only the in-frame clones, and not every one. Among around 100,000 clones, 65% to 80% were seen once, and the ten largest hold about 3.4%. The specimen sequenced was PBMCs. These receptors all stem from a woman between 40 and 55 years old in good health and CMV-seronegative.

The rearrangement uses TRBV5-1 and TRBJ2-5, with a possible D match to TRBD1 (6 bases). The J call is uncertain, as TRBJ2-7 better fits the DNA end. Looked up from germline, CDR1 is SGHRS and CDR2 is YFSETQ. The CDR3 consists of 14 residues. The CDR3 region is CASSLAGATYEQYF. CDR3 nucleotides: TGCGCCAGCAGCTTGGCAGGGGCGACCTACGAGCAGTACTTC.

This rearrangement joins TRBV18 to TRBJ1-3; perhaps TRBD1 as D (5 bases). The CDR3 loop spans 16 amino acids. V lost 0 bases, J lost 2 bases, and 11 bases lay in between. Germline CDR1 and CDR2: KGHSH and LQKENI. Here the CDR3 reads CASSPPVGATGNTIYF. The CDR3 DNA reads as TGTGCCAGCTCACCACCGGTAGGGGCCACTGGAAACACCATATATTTT.

The V and J genes are TRBV9 and TRBJ1-1; 8 bases match TRBD1. This CDR3 is 15 amino acids long. J gave up 10 bases and V 0 bases, and 11 bases lay outside the gene matches. Germline CDR1 and CDR2: SGDLS and YYNGEE. The CDR3 spells CASSVEDRVGFGAFF. The CDR3 DNA sequence: TGTGCCAGCAGCGTAGAGGACAGGGTAGGGTTTGGAGCTTTCTTT.

The CDR3 protein is CASSRPDREATEAFF. DNA for the CDR3: TGTGCCAGCAGCCGCCCGGACAGGGAGGCCACTGAAGCTTTCTTT. The gene calls are TRBV7-9 and TRBJ1-1, with 8 bases identical to TRBD1. CDR3 length: 15 amino acids. The V and J ends lost 5 bases and 4 bases, in that order; junction bases with no gene match: 9. Germline V gives CDR1 SEHNR, CDR2 FQNEAQ (reference sequence).

The chain joins TRBV30 to TRBJ2-2; no definite D call. V dropped 0 bases and J dropped 4 bases, with 12 bases sitting between them. Germline V CDR1 and CDR2: GTSNPN, SVGIG (reference sequence). The CDR3 spans 15 residues. CDR3 sequence: CAWSVRGSLTGELFF. The CDR3 region has the DNA TGTGCCTGGAGTGTACGAGGCAGTCTCACCGGGGAGCTGTTTTTT.

As for this clone: Other DNA sequences in this sample translate to the same CDR3. This chain connects TRBV27 to TRBJ1-2; possible D gene TRBD1, 5 bases. From germline, CDR1 is MNHEY and CDR2 SMNVEV (reference sequence). This CDR3 comprises 13 residues. Trimming took 6 bases from V and 4 from J, leaving 12 bases between them. This CDR3 is CASSSQGGYGYTF. CDR3 nucleotide sequence: TGTGCCAGCAGCTCCCAGGGCGGCTATGGCTACACCTTC.

Comment on this clone: The junction departs from the called germline gene at one end, perhaps through a read error. This rearrangement joins TRBV4-2 to TRBJ2-1, with D tentatively TRBD1 (5 bases). CDR3 length: 14 residues. The germline V gene encodes CDR1 LGHNA and CDR2 YNFKEQ. For the CDR3, the DNA is TGTGCCAGCAGCCAAGAGACAGCCGAACCACATCTTATCTTC. It translates to CASSQETAEPHLIF.

The chain couples TRBV19 to TRBJ1-1; D call uncertain. The CDR3 covers 14 residues. Deletions cut 5 bases from V and 2 bases from J, with 12 bases between. Germline CDR1 and CDR2: LNHDA and SQIVND (reference sequence). The CDR3 DNA sequence: TGTGCCAGTAGTCCTACGCGACATAACACTGAAGCTTTCTTT. Its protein is CASSPTRHNTEAFF. The whole variable domain, remainder taken from reference TRBV19 and TRBJ1-1, is DGGITQSPKYLFRKEGQNVTLSCEQNLNHDAMYWYRQDPGQGLRLIYYSQIVNDFQKGDIAEGYSVSREKKESFPLTVTSAQKNPTAFYLCASSPTRHNTEAFFGQGTRLTVV.

The chain uses TRBV10-1 and TRBJ2-1, with 8 bases identical to TRBD1. J lost 6 bases, V lost 3 bases, and 4 bases had no gene match. This CDR3 is built from 14 residues. Germline assignment: CDR1 WNHNN and CDR2 SYGVQD (reference sequence). In DNA, the CDR3 is TGCGCCAGCAGTGAATTGGACAGGGCCAATGAGCAGTTCTTC. It encodes CASSELDRANEQFF.

The sample holds one count of this clone. V is TRBV6-5 and J is TRBJ1-2; D unresolved. This CDR3 has 13 amino acids. From germline, CDR1 is MNHEY and CDR2 SVGAGI. Trimming took 0 bases from V and 7 from J, leaving 9 bases between them. The CDR3 sequence: CASSYSPRGGYTF. The CDR3 DNA reads TGTGCCAGCAGTTACTCGCCCCGAGGTGGCTACACCTTC.

The rearrangement links TRBV28 to TRBJ2-4; D uncertain. V was trimmed by 4 bases and J by 5 bases, leaving 12 bases between them. Per germline, CDR1 MDHEN and CDR2 SYDVKM. The CDR3 spans 14 residues. CDR3 nucleotide sequence: TGTGCCAGCAGTTCAACCCTCGGTCAAAACATTCAGTACTTC. Amino acids: CASSSTLGQNIQYF.

This chain uses TRBV18 with TRBJ1-2, with unresolved D. Trimming pared 2 bases from V and 12 bases from J, leaving 25 bases between. The CDR3 length is 16 residues. Germline-derived CDR1 and CDR2 are KGHSH and LQKENI. In DNA, the CDR3 is TGTGCCAGCTCACCAAAGGAGGGCCCTACCTCTATCGGGGACACCTTC. It codes for CASSPKEGPTSIGDTF.

In its sample, this clone was seen a few times. The V and J genes are TRBV6-4 and TRBJ2-2; weak D call: TRBD1 (6 bases). Trimming cost V 5 bases and J 3 bases, with 10 bases left between them. CDR1 and CDR2 from the germline V gene are MRHNA and SNTAGT. There are 14 residues in the CDR3. CDR3 DNA: TGTGCCAGCAGTTGGGACACTGACACCGGGGAGCTGTTTTTT. Its translation: CASSWDTDTGELFF.

Remarks on this clone: Distinct nucleotide sequences in the sample also encode this CDR3. The chain uses TRBV5-1 and TRBJ1-1; weak D call: TRBD1 (6 bases). CDR3 length equals 15 residues. V lost 3 bases to trimming and J lost 6 bases, with 18 bases between them. CDR1 and CDR2 from the germline V gene are SGHRS and YFSETQ. The CDR3 DNA follows: TGCGCCAGCAGCTCGGTGACCTCAGGGGTAGCTGAAGCTTTCTTT. Translation: CASSSVTSGVAEAFF.

This clone appeared a single time. The chain carries TRBV5-1 and TRBJ2-7; D is possibly TRBD1 (5 bases). The germline V gene has CDR1 SGHRS and CDR2 YFSETQ. Trimming removed 4 bases from V and 2 bases from J, with 13 bases in between. This CDR3 is 14 amino acids long. The CDR3 sequence: CASSLEGAPYEQYF. CDR3 nucleotides: TGCGCCAGCAGCCTGGAAGGGGCGCCCTACGAGCAGTACTTC.

This chain joins TRBV4-3 and TRBJ1-4, with D unclear. Germline-derived CDR1 and CDR2 are LGHNA and YSLEER. Between the trimmed V and J ends, which lost 3 bases and 4 bases, there was a span of 9 bases. The CDR3 runs to 14 residues. The CDR3 DNA follows: TGCGCCAGCAGCCAGAGGATCAGTAATGAAAAACTGTTTTTT. Translation: CASSQRISNEKLFF.

The sample holds one count of this clone. The chain is built from TRBV10-1 and TRBJ1-1; TRBD1 might be the D (6 bases). The V end lost 6 bases, the J end lost 7 bases, and 15 bases lay between the germline ends. CDR3 length: 13 amino acids. Per germline, CDR1 WNHNN and CDR2 SYGVQD (reference sequence). DNA of the CDR3: TGCGCCAGCAGCCTAACACAGGGTGATGAAGCTTTCTTT. It encodes CASSLTQGDEAFF.

This sequence joins TRBV5-8 and TRBJ1-2; tentative D call: TRBD1 (6 bases). This CDR3 has 16 amino acids. V lost 4 bases and J lost 2, with 18 bases in between. Germline assignment: CDR1 SGHTS and CDR2 YDEGEE. In DNA, the CDR3 is TGTGCCAGCAGCCGCGTCGGGACACTATTCAACTATGGCTACACCTTC. Translating gives CASSRVGTLFNYGYTF.

The V call is TRBV30, the J call TRBJ1-6, with 7 bases identical to TRBD1. From germline, CDR1 is GTSNPN and CDR2 SVGIG (reference sequence). The CDR3 covers 13 residues. J gave up 5 bases and V 2 bases, and 0 bases lay outside the gene matches. CDR3 bases: TGTGCCTGGAGTCAGGGGGATAATTCACCCCTCCACTTT. This sequence encodes CAWSQGDNSPLHF.